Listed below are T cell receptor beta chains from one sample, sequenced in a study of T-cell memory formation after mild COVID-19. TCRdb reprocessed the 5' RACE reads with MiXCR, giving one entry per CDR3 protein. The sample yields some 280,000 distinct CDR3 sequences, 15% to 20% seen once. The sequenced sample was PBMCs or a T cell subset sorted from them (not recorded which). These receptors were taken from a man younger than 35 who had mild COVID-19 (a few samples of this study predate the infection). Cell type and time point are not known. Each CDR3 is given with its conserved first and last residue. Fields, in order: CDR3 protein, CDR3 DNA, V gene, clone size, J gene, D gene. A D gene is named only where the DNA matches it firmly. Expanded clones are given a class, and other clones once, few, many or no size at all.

CASSKEPQGQENNEQFF	TGTGCCAGCAGCAAAGAGCCCCAGGGTCAAGAAAACAATGAGCAGTTCTTC	TRBV21-1	NA	TRBJ2-1	NA
CASSDLGYTF	TGTGCCAGCAGTGACCTAGGCTACACCTTC	TRBV2	NA	TRBJ1-2	NA
CASSESGQGAGGYTF	TGTGCCAGCAGTGAATCAGGGCAGGGGGCTGGTGGCTACACCTTC	TRBV6-1	NA	TRBJ1-2	TRBD1
CSASMASIESGETQYF	TGCAGTGCTAGTATGGCTAGTATTGAATCGGGCGAGACCCAGTACTTC	TRBV20-1	NA	TRBJ2-5	NA
CSARDVVSGYTF	TGCAGTGCTAGAGATGTTGTCTCAGGCTACACCTTC	TRBV20-1	NA	TRBJ1-2	NA
CASSAPWGTAGTGELFF	TGTGCCAGCAGCGCCCCTTGGGGGACGGCGGGCACCGGGGAGCTGTTTTTT	TRBV25-1	few	TRBJ2-2	NA
CASSTGPLNEKLFF	TGTGCCAGCAGCACAGGGCCTCTCAATGAAAAACTGTTTTTT	TRBV28	many	TRBJ1-4	NA
CASSRRDGGPYNEQFF	TGTGCCAGCAGCCGACGGGACGGGGGGCCCTACAATGAGCAGTTCTTC	TRBV7-9	few	TRBJ2-1	NA
CASSSREVAPWTEAFF	TGTGCCAGCAGTTCCAGGGAAGTGGCACCGTGGACTGAAGCTTTCTTT	TRBV6-2/TRBV6-3	few	TRBJ1-1	NA
CATLGEGQGEAFF	TGTGCCACCCTCGGAGAGGGACAGGGTGAAGCTTTCTTT	TRBV2	few	TRBJ1-1	TRBD1
CAIQGANYGYTF	TGTGCCATCCAGGGAGCTAACTATGGCTACACCTTC	TRBV12-3/TRBV12-4	few	TRBJ1-2	NA
CASRAGYSSGNTIYF	TGTGCCAGCAGAGCGGGGTACAGCTCTGGAAACACCATATATTTT	TRBV6-5	few	TRBJ1-3	NA
CASSQLTRTPLSDGYTF	TGTGCCAGCAGCCAATTAACCCGGACACCATTATCGGATGGCTACACCTTC	TRBV4-2	few	TRBJ1-2	NA
CASSRQANTGELFF	TGTGCCAGCAGCCGACAGGCGAACACCGGGGAGCTGTTTTTT	TRBV6-5	few	TRBJ2-2	NA
CASSHPLKSSYNSPLHF	TGCGCCAGCAGTCATCCCCTTAAGAGCTCCTATAATTCACCCCTCCACTTT	TRBV4-1	once	TRBJ1-6	NA
CASSVRRGGPPSTDTQYF	TGTGCCAGCAGCGTGAGGAGAGGGGGACCACCTAGCACAGATACGCAGTATTTT	TRBV9	NA	TRBJ2-3	NA
CASLVVWTGKNQPQHF	TGTGCCAGTTTGGTAGTTTGGACTGGGAAAAATCAGCCCCAGCATTTT	TRBV19	once	TRBJ1-5	NA
CASSYLLAGGPDEQFF	TGTGCCAGCAGTTACTTACTAGCGGGGGGGCCGGATGAGCAGTTCTTC	TRBV6-5	NA	TRBJ2-1	TRBD2
CAISQTGTSFSNEQFF	TGTGCCATCAGTCAAACCGGGACTAGCTTTAGCAATGAGCAGTTCTTC	TRBV10-3	NA	TRBJ2-1	TRBD2
CASTLGDKETQYF	TGTGCCAGCACCTTGGGGGACAAAGAGACCCAGTACTTC	TRBV5-5	few	TRBJ2-5	NA
CASSSVGGSRTGELFF	TGCGCCAGCAGCTCGGTGGGGGGGTCCAGAACCGGGGAGCTGTTTTTT	TRBV5-1	few	TRBJ2-2	TRBD2
CASAGTGGPYEQYF	TGTGCCAGCGCCGGGACAGGGGGCCCCTACGAGCAGTACTTC	TRBV12-3/TRBV12-4	few	TRBJ2-7	TRBD1
CASSPDSNNEKLFF	TGTGCCAGCAGCCCCGACAGTAACAATGAAAAACTGTTTTTT	TRBV7-2	many	TRBJ1-4	NA
CASSPYGEETQYF	TGTGCCAGCAGCCCCTACGGGGAAGAGACCCAGTACTTC	TRBV7-2	many	TRBJ2-5	NA
CASSRHSSGGAQETQYF	TGTGCCAGCAGTCGACATTCTAGCGGGGGGGCTCAAGAGACCCAGTACTTC	TRBV4-2	few	TRBJ2-5	TRBD2
CASSSQTGGETQYF	TGCGCCAGCAGCTCCCAGACAGGGGGAGAGACCCAGTACTTC	TRBV5-1	few	TRBJ2-5	TRBD1
CASSYSESTDTQYF	TGTGCCAGCAGTTACTCGGAATCCACAGATACGCAGTATTTT	TRBV6-5	few	TRBJ2-3	NA
CASSVDPGTGDTEAFF	TGTGCCAGCAGCGTGGATCCGGGGACAGGGGACACTGAAGCTTTCTTT	TRBV9	few	TRBJ1-1	TRBD1
CSAASTSSWETQYF	TGCAGCGCCGCCTCGACTAGCTCGTGGGAGACCCAGTACTTC	TRBV29-1	many	TRBJ2-5	TRBD2
CSVRGQPNTEAFF	TGCAGCGTACGGGGACAGCCGAACACTGAAGCTTTCTTT	TRBV29-1	NA	TRBJ1-1	TRBD1
CASSLMTSDTGELFF	TGTGCCAGCAGCTTAATGACTAGCGACACCGGGGAGCTGTTTTTT	TRBV7-2	NA	TRBJ2-2	TRBD2
CSAVPAGLLGYEQYF	TGCAGTGCTGTACCCGCGGGACTCCTTGGGTACGAGCAGTACTTC	TRBV20-1	many	TRBJ2-7	NA
CASSESPPTPPGSNQPQHF	TGTGCCAGCAGTGAATCACCCCCAACCCCCCCAGGGAGCAATCAGCCCCAGCATTTT	TRBV25-1	NA	TRBJ1-5	NA
CASSQGVQSTDTQYF	TGCGCCAGCAGCCAAGGGGTACAGTCCACAGATACGCAGTATTTT	TRBV4-1	few	TRBJ2-3	NA
CASSHGTGRGTEAFF	TGTGCCAGCAGCCACGGGACAGGGAGGGGGACTGAAGCTTTCTTT	TRBV7-2	few	TRBJ1-1	TRBD1
CASTLSDRPTDTQYF	TGTGCCAGCACCCTCTCGGACCGACCCACAGATACGCAGTATTTT	TRBV6-2/TRBV6-3	many	TRBJ2-3	NA